The rows below give T cell receptor beta chains drawn from one sample of a study of blood T cell repertoires in COVID-19. The table came from immunoSEQ multiplex PCR; TCRdb's copy has only in-frame clones and leaves some out. The data contain about 190,000 clones, 87% of them singletons. The sequenced sample consisted of peripheral blood. These receptors were taken from a man in his fifties or sixties with active or convalescent COVID-19. Each CDR3 is given with its conserved first and last residue. The D gene is left open where the match is weak. Clone size appears in some rows only: once, few, many, or a class for an expanded clone.

v_call	d_call	j_call	clone_size	cdr3_nt	cdr3_aa
TRBV3-1/TRBV3-2	-	TRBJ2-7	-	TGTGCCAGCAGCCCACCTCCCGGGGGATCCTACGAGCAGTACTTC	CASSPPPGGSYEQYF
TRBV24-1	TRBD1	TRBJ2-7	-	TGTGCCACCAGTGATGCCACGACAGGGGGCGTCGAGCAGTACTTC	CATSDATTGGVEQYF
TRBV24-1	-	TRBJ2-3	-	TGTGCCACCAGTGATTTAGCGGTGGCGCAGTATTTT	CATSDLAVAQYF
TRBV7-3	-	TRBJ2-1	-	TGTGCCAGCAGCTTAGGGCTAGCGCTCAACAATGAGCAGTTCTTC	CASSLGLALNNEQFF
TRBV7-3	-	TRBJ2-1	few	TGTGCCAGCAGCTTGGGGGGAGTCAACAATGAGCAGTTCTTC	CASSLGGVNNEQFF
TRBV10-3	-	TRBJ1-4	-	TGTGCCCCAACCGGAGGGCCGTCTGCAACTAATGAAAAACTGTTTTTT	CAPTGGPSATNEKLFF
TRBV4-1	TRBD1	TRBJ1-5	-	TGCGCCAGCAGCCTCGGACAGGGGTTTGGGCTTCGTCAGCCCCAGCATTTT	CASSLGQGFGLRQPQHF
TRBV11-2	-	TRBJ1-4	-	TGTGCCGTCCGATATAGTGAAAAACTGTTTTTT	CAVRYSEKLFF
TRBV30	-	TRBJ1-3	-	TGTGCCTGGACACCGGGTCAGTTCCCCGGAAACACCATATATTTT	CAWTPGQFPGNTIYF
TRBV10-3	TRBD1	TRBJ1-2	-	TGTGCCACCTCACAGGGGGCGCAGGGCTACACCTTC	CATSQGAQGYTF
TRBV4-1	-	TRBJ2-5	-	TGCGCCAGCAGCGGCAGGGTTCGAGAGACCCAGTACTTC	CASSGRVRETQYF
TRBV7-9	TRBD2	TRBJ2-3	few	TGTGCCAGCAGCCAGGGATATAGCGGGGGTACAGATACGCAGTATTTT	CASSQGYSGGTDTQYF
TRBV19	TRBD2	TRBJ2-1	-	TGTGCCAGTAAAAGACTAGCGGGGGGGCCGGGTAATGAGCAGTTCTTC	CASKRLAGGPGNEQFF
TRBV7-9	-	TRBJ1-2	-	TGTGCCAGCAGCCCAACCAGGGGAACGGAGTATGGCTACACCTTC	CASSPTRGTEYGYTF
TRBV14	-	TRBJ2-5	-	TGTGCCAGCAGCCCGCGGGACGTAGAGACCCAGTACTTC	CASSPRDVETQYF
TRBV27	TRBD1	TRBJ1-5	-	TGTGCCAGCAGTTTATTGGGACAGGGGGGTCAGCCCCAGCATTTT	CASSLLGQGGQPQHF
TRBV24-1	-	TRBJ2-5	-	TGTGCCACCAGTGTCAATATTCGGGGAGTAGAGGAGACCCAGTACTTC	CATSVNIRGVEETQYF
TRBV19	-	TRBJ2-6	-	TGTGCCAGTAGTCCCCCGTACTCTGGGGCCAACGTCCTGACTTTC	CASSPPYSGANVLTF
TRBV3-1/TRBV3-2	TRBD1	TRBJ1-2	-	TGTGCCAGCAGCCCGTACCCGGGACAGGAATATGGCTACACCTTC	CASSPYPGQEYGYTF
TRBV7-9	TRBD1	TRBJ1-2	-	TGTGCCAGCAGCGACCGGGACAGGGGGTTCTTCTATGGCTACACCTTC	CASSDRDRGFFYGYTF
TRBV19	-	TRBJ2-7	-	TGTGCCAGTAGTATGACACAGTCCTACGAGCAGTACTTC	CASSMTQSYEQYF
TRBV4-2	-	TRBJ1-5	-	TGTGCCAGCAGCCGCACATGGGAGGGAGGGGCAAGGAATCAGCCCCAGCATTTT	CASSRTWEGGARNQPQHF
TRBV25-1	-	TRBJ2-7	-	TGTGCCAGCAGTGAAGGACAGCTAATAAACTACGAGCAGTACTTC	CASSEGQLINYEQYF
TRBV18	TRBD1	TRBJ1-3	-	TGTGCCAGCTCACGGGACAGGAGCTCTGGAAACACCATATATTTT	CASSRDRSSGNTIYF
TRBV9	TRBD2	TRBJ2-2	-	TGTGCCAGCAGCATCGGCGGGGGGGCAGGCACCGGGGAGCTGTTTTTT	CASSIGGGAGTGELFF
TRBV9	TRBD2	TRBJ2-5	-	TGTGCCAGCAGCGTAGGTAGCGGGGGGGCTATAGAGACCCAGTACTTC	CASSVGSGGAIETQYF
TRBV5-1	-	TRBJ2-7	-	TGCGCCAGCAGCTTCGGGCAGGGGAACTACGAGCAGTACTTC	CASSFGQGNYEQYF
TRBV2	-	TRBJ1-2	-	TGTGCCAGCAGTGAAGTTTTGGGACCGGGGGGAGGCTACACCTTC	CASSEVLGPGGGYTF
TRBV19	-	TRBJ1-5	-	TGTGCCAGTCGGCGGGGGGCGAGCAATCAGCCCCAGCATTTT	CASRRGASNQPQHF
TRBV11-2	TRBD1	TRBJ1-4	-	TGTGCCAGCAGTAGGGCAGTGCAGGGGGCTAATGAAAAACTGTTTTTT	CASSRAVQGANEKLFF
TRBV7-6	TRBD1	TRBJ2-5	-	TGTGCCAGCAGCTTATCCCCGGGACAGGCCGAAGAGACCCAGTACTTC	CASSLSPGQAEETQYF
TRBV5-1	-	TRBJ1-1	-	TGCGCCAGCAGCACCAGGGGTAGTTCAGGTGAAGCTTTCTTT	CASSTRGSSGEAFF
TRBV5-1	-	TRBJ1-6	-	TGCGCCAGCAGCTTGGCCCTTGGAGACAGTAGGAATTCACCCCTCCACTTT	CASSLALGDSRNSPLHF
TRBV6-4	TRBD2	TRBJ2-2	once	TGTGCCAGCCGTAGCGGGGATCACACCGGGGAGCTGTTTTTT	CASRSGDHTGELFF
TRBV24-1	-	TRBJ2-7	-	TGTGCCACCAGTCCGGGAGGGGGCAAGGAGCAGTACTTC	CATSPGGGKEQYF
TRBV4-1	TRBD1	TRBJ2-5	few	TGCGCCAGCAGCCGCAACGACAGGGCCTCCCAAGAGACCCAGTACTTC	CASSRNDRASQETQYF
TRBV6-5	-	TRBJ1-6	-	TGTGCCAGCACCTACCTCTCTGGGACATTACTCCACTTT	CASTYLSGTLLHF
TRBV29-1	-	TRBJ1-3	-	TGCAGCGTCAGTACCTCTGGAAACACCATATATTTT	CSVSTSGNTIYF
TRBV5-5	-	TRBJ1-2	-	TGTGCCAGCAGCTTGGTCCTAAACTATGGCTACACCTTC	CASSLVLNYGYTF
TRBV24-1	TRBD2	TRBJ2-5	once	TGTGCCACCAGTGATTTGAGTCGGGGGGGGGACCAAGAGACCCAGTACTTC	CATSDLSRGGDQETQYF
TRBV2	-	TRBJ1-2	-	TGTGCCAGCAGAGAGTATTCTAACTATGGCTACACCTTC	CASREYSNYGYTF
TRBV18	TRBD1	TRBJ2-4	-	TGTGCCAGCTCAACCTCACAGGGGTTTGGGAACATTCAGTACTTC	CASSTSQGFGNIQYF
TRBV12-3/TRBV12-4	-	TRBJ1-1	-	TGTGCCAGCAGTTTATACGACAGTACTGAAGCTTTCTTT	CASSLYDSTEAFF
TRBV18	TRBD2	TRBJ2-7	-	TGTGCCAGCTCATCGGGACTAGCGGGGGGTTTCAACGAGCAGTACTTC	CASSSGLAGGFNEQYF
TRBV5-1	-	TRBJ1-5	-	TGCGCCAGCAGCTCCGACGGGAGCAATCAGCCCCAGCATTTT	CASSSDGSNQPQHF
TRBV30	TRBD1	TRBJ1-2	-	TGTGCCTCCGGGGGCGGGACAGGGGGCAACTATGGCTACACCTTC	CASGGGTGGNYGYTF
TRBV5-4	-	TRBJ1-6	once	TGTGCCAGCAGCTTTTTCACAGCAAATTCACCCCTCCACTTT	CASSFFTANSPLHF
TRBV4-2	TRBD1	TRBJ1-4	-	TGTGCCAGCAGCCAAGACCCGACAGGGTCAGGAGAAAAACTGTTTTTT	CASSQDPTGSGEKLFF
TRBV6-5	TRBD1	TRBJ1-2	-	TGTGCCAGCAGTTACGGGGACAGGGTCAACTATGGCTACACCTTC	CASSYGDRVNYGYTF
TRBV30	TRBD2	TRBJ2-3	-	TGTGCCTGGGGGGGGACTACCAAACAAAGCACAACAGATACGCAGTATTTT	CAWGGTTKQSTTDTQYF
TRBV6-5	TRBD2	TRBJ2-7	-	TGTGCCAGCAGTCAGGGGACTAGCGGTCTCGAGCAGTACTTC	CASSQGTSGLEQYF
TRBV3-1/TRBV3-2	-	TRBJ1-2	-	TGTGCCAGCAGCCAACCCTCCAGGGGTTATGGCTACACCTTC	CASSQPSRGYGYTF
TRBV1	-	TRBJ1-2	-	TGCACCAGCAGCCATGGGACACACCGCCATGGCTACACCTTC	CTSSHGTHRHGYTF
TRBV11-2	-	TRBJ2-6	-	TGTGCCAGCAGCTTAGGCGGATACTCTGGGGCCAACGTCCTGACTTTC	CASSLGGYSGANVLTF
TRBV18	TRBD2	TRBJ2-3	-	TGTGCCAGCTCACCACCTGGACTAGCGGGGGGCACAGATACGCAGTATTTT	CASSPPGLAGGTDTQYF
TRBV10-1	-	TRBJ2-1	-	TGCGCCAGCAGTGAGTCCGAAGCTAGCTCCTACAATGAGCAGTTCTTC	CASSESEASSYNEQFF